What follows are 18 T cell receptor beta chains derived from one specimen sequenced in a study of Ad26.COV2.S vaccination and SARS-CoV-2 variants. Only in-frame clones appear in the TCRdb table, and some are missing; sequencing was by immunoSEQ multiplex PCR. The sample includes over 85,000 clones, 60% to 85% seen only once; the top ten take 17%. Sample: peripheral blood, taken after recovery from COVID-19. The receptors shown here come from a human donor who had recovered from COVID-19.

CDR3 DNA: TGCGCCAGCAGCCAAAGCGGGCCGATCTATCGGGGGGGAAAACTGTTTTTT. It codes for CASSQSGPIYRGGKLFF. The chain links TRBV4-1 to TRBJ1-4; TRBD1 might be the D (5 bases). V was clipped by 2 bases and J by 10 bases, with 23 bases between them. The CDR3 is made up of 17 amino acids. The germline V gene has CDR1 MGHRA and CDR2 YSYEKL.

The rearrangement uses TRBV3-1 (or the pseudogene TRBV3-2) and TRBJ2-5; 8 bases are shared with TRBD2. Germline trimming cut 1 base from V and 4 bases from J; bases unmatched to any gene: 5. The CDR3 contains 15 residues. The germline gives CDR1 LGHDT, CDR2 YNNKEL (reference sequence). The CDR3 here is CASSQVGRGVETQYF. As DNA, the CDR3 is TGTGCCAGCAGCCAAGTGGGGCGGGGGGTAGAGACCCAGTACTTC.

The rearrangement uses TRBV4-1 and TRBJ1-1, with 10 bases aligning to TRBD1. The junction had 1 base not matched to a gene; V was cut back by 4 bases and J by 5 bases. Germline V lookup: CDR1 MGHRA, CDR2 YSYEKL. The CDR3 is made up of 13 amino acids. The CDR3 is CASSRDRGTEAFF. CDR3 bases: TGCGCCAGCAGCCGGGACAGGGGTACTGAAGCTTTCTTT.

The V gene is TRBV24-1, the J gene TRBJ2-1, with TRBD2 matching over 7 bases. This CDR3 spans 16 amino acids. CDR1 and CDR2 from the germline V gene are KGHDR and SFDVKD. Trimming at V came to 5 bases and at J to 2 bases, leaving 8 bases not matched to a gene. The CDR3 here is CATSGGGRTPYNEQFF. CDR3 DNA sequence: TGTGCCACCAGTGGGGGGGGTAGGACCCCCTACAATGAGCAGTTCTTC.

This chain links TRBV28 with TRBJ1-6; no clear D gene. V lost 7 bases and J lost 9, with 16 bases in between. The CDR3 length is 14 residues. Germline V gene sequence: CDR1 MDHEN, CDR2 SYDVKM. CDR3 DNA: TGTGCCAGCATCGGCCAACTCGGGAGTTCACCCCTCCACTTT. Amino acids: CASIGQLGSSPLHF.

J is TRBJ2-2 and V is TRBV14, with D perhaps being TRBD1 or TRBD2 (5 bases each). This CDR3 is built from 15 residues. Trimming shortened V by 4 bases and J by 3 bases, and 12 bases separated the two germline ends. CDR1 and CDR2 (germline): SGHDN, FVKESK. Here the CDR3 DNA reads TGTGCCAGCAGCCCGAGGGACCCGGACACCGGGGAGCTGTTTTTT. Translating it yields CASSPRDPDTGELFF.

The V call is TRBV28, the J call TRBJ2-3, with TRBD2 matching 9 bases. The CDR3 is made up of 12 amino acids. Germline V lookup: CDR1 MDHEN, CDR2 SYDVKM. The ends lost 3 bases at V and 14 bases at J; junction bases unmatched: 6. CDR3 coding DNA: TGTGCCAGCAGTTTGAAACTAGCGGGTGTGTATTTT. Its translation: CASSLKLAGVYF. Using reference TRBV28 and TRBJ2-3 for the parts outside the CDR3, the full variable domain is DVKVTQSSRYLVKRTGEKVFLECVQDMDHENMFWYRQDPGLGLRLIYFSYDVKMKEKGDIPEGYSVSREKKERFSLILESASTNQTSMYLCASSLKLAGVYFGPGTRLTVL.

The gene calls are TRBV6-4 and TRBJ1-2; 7 bases are a match to TRBD1. Trimming removed 6 bases from V and 8 bases from J; junction bases left unmatched: 12. Germline CDR1 and CDR2: MRHNA and SNTAGT. CDR3 length equals 14 residues. The CDR3 reads CASSQERGLWGYTF. The CDR3 nucleotides are TGTGCCAGCAGCCAAGAGAGGGGGCTTTGGGGCTACACCTTC.

This chain joins TRBV7-9 and TRBJ1-2, with 7 bases lining up with TRBD1. The CDR3 runs to 16 residues. J lost 5 bases, V lost 5 bases, and 14 bases had no gene match. Germline V gene sequence: CDR1 SEHNR, CDR2 FQNEAQ (reference sequence). CDR3: CASSTPSPTGPYGYTF. The CDR3 DNA is TGTGCCAGCAGCACACCCTCCCCGACAGGGCCTTATGGCTACACCTTC.

J is TRBJ2-7 and V is TRBV5-6, with TRBD2 as a possible D gene (5 bases). Germline CDR1 is SGHDT and CDR2 is YYEEEE. With 4 bases removed from V and 6 bases from J, the gap between germline ends came to 8 bases. CDR3 length: 11 residues. Written as DNA, the CDR3 is TGTGCCAGCAGCCGGAGGTTCGAGCAGTACTTC. It yields the protein CASSRRFEQYF.

The V and J genes are TRBV15 and TRBJ2-6, with 7 bases aligning to TRBD1. Germline-derived CDR1 and CDR2 are LNHNV and YYDKDF (reference sequence). Unmatched junction bases numbered 4, after V lost 6 bases and J lost 2 bases. The CDR3 is made up of 15 amino acids. The CDR3 DNA sequence: TGTGCCACCAGGGAGACAGGGACTGGGGCCAACGTCCTGACTTTC. Residues: CATRETGTGANVLTF.

The chain combines TRBV28 with TRBJ1-4; a possible D gene is TRBD1 (5 bases). The ends were cut back, 2 bases at V and 8 bases at J, with 9 bases in the middle. Germline values: CDR1 MDHEN, CDR2 SYDVKM. The CDR3 runs to 13 residues. The CDR3 spells CASSLVGVEKLFF. The CDR3 DNA reads as TGTGCCAGCAGTTTAGTAGGGGTCGAAAAACTGTTTTTT.

The V and J genes are TRBV28 and TRBJ2-3; 8 bases are shared with TRBD1. J was trimmed by 0 bases and V by 8 bases; bases with no gene match: 4. CDR3 length: 14 amino acids. Germline V gene sequence: CDR1 MDHEN, CDR2 SYDVKM. The CDR3 loop is CASGQGASTDTQYF. The CDR3 DNA is TGTGCCAGCGGCCAGGGGGCTAGCACAGATACGCAGTATTTT.

The chain employs TRBV4-3 and TRBJ2-4; 7 bases agree with TRBD1. Germline CDR1 and CDR2: LGHNA and YSLEER. This CDR3 region has 15 residues. V lost 4 bases to trimming and J lost 6 bases; unmatched junction nucleotides: 9. This chain's CDR3 is CASSPYRGFSNIQYF. Written as DNA, the CDR3 is TGCGCCAGCAGCCCCTACAGGGGCTTCTCAAACATTCAGTACTTC.

This clone was recorded only once. This rearrangement joins TRBV3-1 (or the pseudogene TRBV3-2) to TRBJ2-5; possibly TRBD1 for D (5 bases). CDR1 is LGHDT, CDR2 YNNKEL, per germline (reference sequence). The CDR3 is 13 residues long. V lost 2 bases, J lost 1 base, and 5 bases lay in between. This CDR3 is CASSQQGQETQYF. The CDR3 DNA sequence: TGTGCCAGCAGCCAACAGGGCCAAGAGACCCAGTACTTC.

This chain joins TRBV5-5 and TRBJ1-5; the match to TRBD1 covers 11 bases. Germline assignment: CDR1 SGHKS and CDR2 YYEKEE (reference sequence). The CDR3 totals 13 residues. J was trimmed by 7 bases and V by 7 bases; bases with no gene match: 4. The CDR3 DNA sequence: TGTGCCAGCCAGAGGACAGGGGGCCAGCCCCAGCATTTT. Amino acids: CASQRTGGQPQHF.

The V call is TRBV28, the J call TRBJ1-2; 9 bases are a match to TRBD1. This CDR3 contains 16 residues. In germline, CDR1 is MDHEN, CDR2 SYDVKM. V lost 3 bases, J lost 4 bases, and 9 bases stayed unmatched. The CDR3 DNA follows: TGTGCCAGCAGTTTGGACAGGGGTAGGGTGCCCTATGGCTACACCTTC. Its protein is CASSLDRGRVPYGYTF.

CDR3 nucleotides: TGTGCCTGGAGTCTGGGGAACTATGGCTACACCTTC. This encodes CAWSLGNYGYTF. The V gene is TRBV30, the J gene TRBJ1-2; D not certain. This CDR3 contains 12 residues. Trimming removed 2 bases at V and 2 bases at J, with 6 bases between. CDR1 is GTSNPN, CDR2 SVGIG, per germline (reference sequence). Complete variable domain (other parts from reference TRBV30 and TRBJ1-2): SQTIHQWPATLVQPVGSPLSLECTVEGTSNPNLYWYRQAAGRGLQLLFYSVGIGQISSEVPQNLSASRPQDRQFILSSKKLLLSDSGFYLCAWSLGNYGYTFGSGTRLTVV.